Each of the 16 T cell receptor beta chains below was sequenced from the same sample in a study of blood T cell repertoires in COVID-19. Generated by immunoSEQ multiplex PCR, the TCRdb table keeps only in-frame clones and is missing some. The repertoire holds 400,000 to 550,000 clones, with around 89% as singletons. The material sequenced was peripheral blood. Source of these receptors: a woman in her 30s with acute or convalescent COVID-19.

J is TRBJ1-5 and V is TRBV7-2; 7 nucleotides line up with TRBD1. The CDR3 contains 15 residues. V lost 1 base, J lost 5 bases, and 5 bases stayed unmatched. Germline V lookup: CDR1 SGHTA, CDR2 FQGNSA. CDR3 coding DNA: TGTGCCAGCAGCTTAGTAGGGGGCGTTGATCAGCCCCAGCATTTT. This encodes CASSLVGGVDQPQHF.

This chain joins TRBV4-2 and TRBJ2-1, with 7 bases aligning to TRBD1. V gave up 1 base and J gave up 7 bases; unmatched junction bases: 16. Looked up from germline, CDR1 is LGHNA and CDR2 is YNFKEQ. The CDR3 extends over 18 amino acids. This CDR3 is CASSQAGFKGAVENEQFF. The CDR3 DNA reads as TGTGCCAGCAGCCAAGCCGGGTTTAAGGGGGCGGTAGAGAATGAGCAGTTCTTC.

V gene TRBV7-2 combines with J gene TRBJ2-1; 8 nucleotides align to TRBD2. Germline V lookup: CDR1 SGHTA, CDR2 FQGNSA. Unmatched junction bases numbered 7, after V lost 1 base and J lost 8 bases. The CDR3 length is 15 residues. For the CDR3, the DNA is TGTGCCAGCAGCTTAGAGCGGGGGCCCGGCCATGAGCAGTTCTTC. Protein sequence: CASSLERGPGHEQFF.

This chain links TRBV6-1 with TRBJ1-1; a weak D match, TRBD1 (5 bases). The CDR3 spans 15 residues. V was trimmed by 3 bases and J by 8 bases, leaving 19 bases between them. Germline lookup yields CDR1 MNHNS and CDR2 SASEGT. The CDR3 here is CASSDLSRGSPEAFF. CDR3 nucleotides: TGTGCCAGCAGTGATCTCTCAAGGGGATCCCCGGAAGCTTTCTTT.

This clone was recorded once. The rearrangement links TRBV19 to TRBJ1-2; 8 bases map to TRBD1. Trimming took 7 bases from V and 7 from J; bases not matched to a gene: 5. This CDR3 is built from 12 residues. Per the germline V gene, CDR1 is LNHDA and CDR2 is SQIVND (reference sequence). CDR3: CASTPDRGGYTF. DNA of the CDR3: TGTGCCAGTACCCCAGACAGGGGTGGCTACACCTTC. Filled out from reference TRBV19 and TRBJ1-2, the complete variable domain reads DGGITQSPKYLFRKEGQNVTLSCEQNLNHDAMYWYRQDPGQGLRLIYYSQIVNDFQKGDIAEGYSVSREKKESFPLTVTSAQKNPTAFYLCASTPDRGGYTFGSGTRLTVV.

The V gene is TRBV19, the J gene TRBJ2-7; a weak D match, TRBD1 (6 bases). This CDR3 has 14 residues. Trimming removed 3 bases at V and 2 bases at J, with 11 bases between. The germline gives CDR1 LNHDA, CDR2 SQIVND (reference sequence). The CDR3: CASSITGTAYEQYF. The DNA for the CDR3 is TGTGCCAGTAGTATTACAGGGACCGCCTACGAGCAGTACTTC.

This clone was seen a handful of times. The chain uses TRBV4-1 and TRBJ1-6, with D perhaps TRBD1 (6 bases). Germline loops: CDR1 MGHRA, CDR2 YSYEKL. The germline V and J ends were trimmed by 0 bases and 10 bases, with 13 bases remaining between them. The CDR3 extends over 15 amino acids. The CDR3 DNA sequence: TGCGCCAGCAGCCAAGAAGGAAGGGGGACGTCACCCCTCCACTTT. This codes for CASSQEGRGTSPLHF.

The V gene is TRBV24-1, the J gene TRBJ2-3, with 10 bases fitting TRBD1. Per the germline V gene, CDR1 is KGHDR and CDR2 is SFDVKD. V lost 1 base to trimming and J lost 2 bases; unmatched junction nucleotides: 8. The CDR3 is 18 residues long. The CDR3 DNA reads as TGTGCCACCAGTGATTTTGAAACCGGGACAGGGGTCACAGATACGCAGTATTTT. Translated, it gives CATSDFETGTGVTDTQYF.

The chain has TRBV11-2 and TRBJ2-7, with 7 nucleotides matching TRBD2. The CDR3 covers 16 residues. The germline CDR1 and CDR2 sequences are SGHAT and FQNNGV. Trimming took 5 bases from V and 5 from J; bases not matched to a gene: 15. CDR3 DNA: TGTGCCAGCAGCCCGTGGGGGGGTATTCGGGGCAACGAGCAGTACTTC. Translated: CASSPWGGIRGNEQYF.

The chain links TRBV9 to TRBJ2-7; TRBD1 agrees at 7 bases. J gave up 0 bases and V 2 bases, and 5 bases lay outside the gene matches. This CDR3 region has 15 residues. CDR1 and CDR2 from the germline V gene are SGDLS and YYNGEE. The DNA of the CDR3 is TGTGCCAGCAGCGTGGGACAGACGAGCTCCTACGAGCAGTACTTC. The encoded protein is CASSVGQTSSYEQYF.

The chain carries TRBV27 and TRBJ1-6; D not certain. Trimming removed 3 bases at V and 7 bases at J, with 22 bases between. This CDR3 has 18 amino acids. Germline V gives CDR1 MNHEY, CDR2 SMNVEV (reference sequence). Here the CDR3 DNA reads TGTGCCAGCAGTTTTTTCTATCGAGGAAAAGACCTCAATTCACCCCTCCACTTT. This codes for CASSFFYRGKDLNSPLHF.

The chain uses TRBV7-9 and TRBJ2-2; D may be TRBD2 (5 bases). Trimming left V 2 bases short and J 6 bases short, with 10 bases between. Germline CDR1 is SEHNR and CDR2 is FQNEAQ (reference sequence). This CDR3 has 14 residues. The CDR3 sequence: CASSLTGYAGELFF. The CDR3 coding sequence is TGTGCCAGCAGCTTAACGGGGTATGCCGGGGAGCTGTTTTTT.

This chain links TRBV5-6 with TRBJ2-2; the D is unclear. The CDR3 consists of 13 residues. In germline, CDR1 is SGHDT, CDR2 YYEEEE. V was trimmed by 2 bases and J by 5 bases, leaving 7 bases between them. The CDR3 DNA is TGTGCCAGCAGCTTTGCGGCGACCGGGGAGCTGTTTTTT. Translation: CASSFAATGELFF.

CDR3 protein: CASSHPLQGSNSPLHF. The CDR3 DNA follows: TGTGCCAGCAGTCACCCGTTACAGGGAAGTAATTCACCCCTCCACTTT. The rearrangement links TRBV5-6 to TRBJ1-6, with D maybe TRBD1 (6 bases). The V and J ends lost 5 bases and 6 bases respectively, with 18 bases between them. This CDR3 spans 16 amino acids. Germline V gene data show CDR1 as SGHDT and CDR2 as YYEEEE. Supplemented by reference TRBV5-6 and TRBJ1-6, the full variable domain reads DAGVTQSPTHLIKTRGQQVTLRCSPKSGHDTVSWYQQALGQGPQFIFQYYEEEERQRGNFPDRFSGHQFPNYSSELNVNALLLGDSALYLCASSHPLQGSNSPLHFGNGTRLTVT.

The chain combines TRBV2 with TRBJ1-2; the D is unclear. There are 14 residues in the CDR3. Germline CDR1 is SNHLY and CDR2 is FYNNEI. V dropped 2 bases and J dropped 4 bases, with 11 bases sitting between them. CDR3 sequence: CASSERGKSYGYTF. CDR3 bases: TGTGCCAGCAGTGAACGCGGGAAAAGCTATGGCTACACCTTC.

The chain recombines TRBV5-4 with TRBJ2-1; 8 bases align to TRBD2. This CDR3 is 15 amino acids long. Germline trimming cut 4 bases from V and 5 bases from J; bases unmatched to any gene: 8. The germline CDR1 and CDR2 sequences are SGHNT and YYREEE (reference sequence). CDR3 amino acids: CASSPPGGQHNEQFF. In DNA form, the CDR3 reads TGTGCCAGCAGCCCACCGGGAGGGCAGCACAATGAGCAGTTCTTC.